Detailed here is one T cell receptor beta chain. The CDR3 totals 14 residues. In germline, CDR1 is SGHDT, CDR2 YYEEEE. The sample originates from a study of blood T cells in healthy people across ages. A second PCR, run for roughly 7 to 12 cycles, used a sample-barcoded 5' primer plus a J-beta primer mix. TCRdb re-derived calls from the 5' RACE reads in MiXCR, one entry per CDR3 protein. The table lists about 730,000 distinct CDR3 sequences, roughly 41% of them singletons. The chain has TRBV5-6 and TRBJ2-5; 10 positions match TRBD1. Matching the DNA end better, TRBJ2-7 makes the J call doubtful. Sequenced sample: blood. This TCR derives from a woman aged 55-69 years in good health. This CDR3 is CASSGTGEVGEQYF. The CDR3 nucleotides are TGTGCCAGCAGCGGGACAGGGGAGGTGGGCGAGCAGTACTTC.